This T cell receptor beta chain was sequenced in a study of cytomegalovirus exposure and HLA in healthy donors (dated 2017 in TCRdb). Notes on the research overall: An earlier analysis of some 550 of the donors reported 250 to 350 Gb of sequence data and around 120 million unique TCR beta sequences from 190 million or so T cells. About 330 gigabases of sequencing data and around 80 million unique TCR sequences made up an early release that covered nearly 650 HLA-typed donors. To predict cytomegalovirus infection status, the study brought together high-throughput TCR immunosequencing, statistical association of individual TCRs with disease status, and machine learning. The later analysis used no new phenotypic data to find candidate immune exposures, relying instead on TCR beta sequences and their occurrence across donors. Among the approximately 400 genotyped donors, 81% belonged to the genetic ancestry cluster associated with self-reported Caucasian donors. A separate validation cohort of over 95 different subjects was used in addition to the approximately 640-subject first cohort. Class I and class II HLA loci were covered by the typing at four-digit resolution. An earlier analysis of about 620 of the donors applied high-throughput TCR beta sequencing to assess whether each TCR beta V gene segment acted as functional or pseudogenic. Genome-wide SNP genotypes for about three fifths of the roughly 700 donors were used in a later genetic analysis, which treated that subset as a discovery cohort. Because of strong linkage in the cohort, 5 or 6 DR-DQ haplotypes were treated as single units for association and clustering. All discovery cohort repertoires had been generated using a single sequencing platform. Among some 410 genotyped donors of the cohort, an average of about 240,000 unique TCR beta nucleotide sequences were sequenced per donor, around 18% of them non-productive. A later analysis re-analyzed previously published TCR beta repertoires from roughly 630 donors and added high-resolution HLA genotyping to study TCR occurrence patterns. The study profiled the T cell repertoires of fewer than 850 subjects by immunosequencing and related them to cytomegalovirus serostatus. The study aimed to test whether signatures of past pathogen exposure could be identified by cataloging public T cell receptors. Alongside the repertoire data, information on donor age, sex, ethnicity and CMV serostatus was compiled. Typing coverage varied by locus: roughly 629-640 donors for A, B, C, DRB1 and DQB1; around 560 for DQA1; about 600 for DPA1; some 470 for DPB1. The paper's findings and limits, for the study overall: The study listed approximately 160 TCR beta chains as associated with cytomegalovirus. The only immune exposure information available for the cohort was CMV serostatus. Most TCR sequences were observed very rarely across donors, whereas some public TCRs were present in many individuals. A later genetic analysis reported fewer N-insertions in productive TCRs among donors in an Asian-associated ancestry cluster than the roughly 670-donor mean. Roughly uniform sequencing depth across donors was assumed in presence/absence analyses, although this assumption may not hold. Specific HLA alleles were associated with some 15,000 TCR beta sequences at a false discovery rate of 0.05 in a later analysis. When HLA alleles, especially DR and DQ, strongly co-occurred, attributing TCR associations to individual alleles was difficult. A few of the identified cytomegalovirus-associated TCR beta chains were confirmed in vitro to be specific for cytomegalovirus antigens. According to a later analysis, parvovirus B19, influenza, CMV and Epstein-Barr virus appeared linked to several top co-occurrence clusters. A further reported finding was that TCR beta sequences accurately predicted the HLA-A and HLA-B alleles for most subjects in the first cohort. In both the original and validation cohorts, the classifier was reported to diagnose cytomegalovirus status with high specificity and sensitivity. V-gene and J-gene trimming of TCR beta chains was associated with a missense DCLRE1C variant in a later genetic analysis, and the association was replicated in an independent cohort. Only TCR beta chains were sequenced in this cohort, and the absence of alpha or paired-chain data limited detectable features. According to a later analysis, TCR association rates differed among HLA loci, with DRB1 alleles showing the most associated TCRs and HLA-C alleles showing the fewest. A cluster of highly shared sequence variants was judged likely to represent a technical artifact of the sequencing pipeline. The authors suggested that the approach could potentially be generalized to other disease states and immunological phenotypes. The earlier analysis of some 560 of the donors excluded fewer than 20 rarely observed V segments, including chromosome 9 orphons, because counts were too low. In a later analysis, HLA-associated TCR beta chains were found to be more clonally expanded and to have lower generation probabilities than equally common non-associated chains. Because HLA typing was missing for some donors at each locus, association tests included only the typed subset. According to a later analysis, most CMV-associated TCR beta chains appeared to be HLA-restricted, and the HLA associations seemed to be driven largely by CMV exposure. Because the 87-base-pair reads could not distinguish some IMGT-functional V segments, including TRBV6-2 and TRBV6-3, those segments were excluded. An earlier analysis of around 600 of the donors showed that most TCR beta V segments appeared in productive rearrangements either about 90% or about 30% of the time, which broadly matched IMGT annotations. Linkage disequilibrium might explain the correlated functional status among segregating V segments, but an unknown experimental factor could not be ruled out.

Library generation was performed with the immunoSEQ multiplex PCR assay. A mixture of 60 forward primers for TCR Vbeta segments and 13 reverse primers for TCR Jbeta segments was used in the multiplex PCR. Amplification of the CDR3 region of rearranged TCR beta genes was performed with a multiplex PCR assay on genomic DNA. The Illumina HiSeq System was used to sequence the amplified TCR beta libraries as 87-base-pair reads. The paper's processing steps were these. A later analysis tallied about 77 million unique TCR beta chains across the 660 or so repertoires, and some 10 million of those chains were shared by two or more donors. To remove PCR and sequencing errors, raw reads were error-corrected and collapsed into unique sequences using a nearest-neighbor algorithm that merged closely related sequences. CDR3 sequences were aligned to IMGT reference sequences to assign V, D and J gene segments. For a sequence to be retained, a match of at least six nucleotides was required to both a V gene segment and a J gene segment. Rearrangements were classified as productive when the CDR3 lacked stop codons and remained in frame with V and J, and all other rearrangements were classified as non-productive. Following IMGT convention, CDR3 was defined as the stretch from the second conserved V-encoded cysteine to the conserved J-encoded phenylalanine. Sequences without an unambiguous match to a single V gene segment were excluded from the earlier analysis of approximately 560 of the donors. An earlier analysis of several hundred of the donors called V segments functional above 56.7% productive rearrangements and segregating when the between-donor standard deviation exceeded 5%. A statistical classification framework was developed to diagnose cytomegalovirus status using the catalog of TCR beta chain sequences. In a later analysis, TCR nucleotide sequences were compared against IMGT/GENE-DB human TR gene sequences so that V and J genes could be assigned. In a later analysis, CDR3 sequences and most-parsimonious VDJ recombination scenarios were assigned using the TCRdist pipeline. In a later analysis, every TCR beta chain was defined by the combination of its CDR3 amino acid sequence and its V-gene family, and reads without a unique V-gene family were dropped. As a way to deal with suspected cross-contamination and a sequencing artifact, a later analysis dropped over 550 nucleotide sequences that were highly shared and had low generation probability. A later analysis calculated a clonal expansion index for each public chain from normalized within-repertoire ranks of inferred template counts. In a later analysis, generation probabilities were computed using a VDJ recombination model fitted to out-of-frame rearrangements, and the results were checked against IGoR. In a later analysis, TCR-TCR, TCR-HLA and TCR-CMV co-occurrence was scored with hypergeometric tests, and a repertoire-size bias correction was applied to TCR pairs. To estimate false discovery rates, a later analysis permuted the HLA or CMV assignments 20 times. In a later analysis, co-occurring TCRs were grouped using DBSCAN, with TCRdist sequence similarity added in when clustering inside HLA-allele-positive subsets. Repertoires with fewer than 30,000 or more than 120,000 public chains, plus five repertoires with anomalous nucleotide sharing, were excluded from co-occurrence clustering. TCRdb took this table from immuneACCESS and kept in-frame rearrangements with V and J called. Such tables lack part of the clones; where checked against another copy, unresolved V genes explain under half of the gap, and the rest is unexplained. V and J calls and clone size are given by that table; D and trimming were obtained from the DNA. The sample data list approximately 70,000 clones, and approximately 70% of these were observed just once. 12% to 15% of the sample rests with the top ten.

The cohort comprised fewer than 750 healthy bone marrow donors. At the time of sampling, all cohort members were nominally healthy, though unrecorded immune exposures were likely present. The donor was CMV seropositive and belonged to the group of more than 250 seropositive cohort members. Each donor provided a peripheral blood sample, and peripheral blood mononuclear cells were used for TCR beta sequencing. Genomic DNA was extracted from the blood cell samples with the Qiagen DNeasy Blood Extraction Kit. In the germline V gene (reference sequence), CDR1 corresponds to LNHDA and CDR2 to SQIVND. The CDR3 sequence holds 13 residues, the cysteine and phenylalanine included. The CDR3 DNA has 39 bases and is translated from base 1. Ends trimmed: V by 5 bases, J by 7 bases; bases unmatched to a gene: 6. Regarding this clone: The target of this receptor is not known. The sample holds no much larger clone one base away, and base qualities are not on file.

The rearrangement joined TRBV19 to TRBJ2-7; 9 of the junction bases match TRBD1. The sample was PBMCs. This receptor was identified in a male donor in good health and CMV-seropositive. The nucleotides read TGTGCCAGTAGTCAACAGGGGGCGGGGGAGCAGTACTTC. Its translation reads: CASSQQGAGEQYF. The entire variable domain, with the stretches around the CDR3 drawn from the reference TRBV19 and TRBJ2-7 proteins, is DGGITQSPKYLFRKEGQNVTLSCEQNLNHDAMYWYRQDPGQGLRLIYYSQIVNDFQKGDIAEGYSVSREKKESFPLTVTSAQKNPTAFYLCASSQQGAGEQYFGPGTRLTVT.